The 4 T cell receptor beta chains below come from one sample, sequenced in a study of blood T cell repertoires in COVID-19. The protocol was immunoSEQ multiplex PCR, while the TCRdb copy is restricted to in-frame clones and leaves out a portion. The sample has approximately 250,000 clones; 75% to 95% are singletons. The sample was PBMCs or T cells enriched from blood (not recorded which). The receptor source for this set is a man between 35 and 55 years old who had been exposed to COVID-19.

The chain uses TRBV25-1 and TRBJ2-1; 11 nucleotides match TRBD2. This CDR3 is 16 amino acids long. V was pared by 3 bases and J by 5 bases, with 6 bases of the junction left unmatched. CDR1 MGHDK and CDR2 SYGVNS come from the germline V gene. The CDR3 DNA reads TGTGCCAGCAGTGACACTAGCGGGGGAAATCACAATGAGCAGTTCTTC. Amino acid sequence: CASSDTSGGNHNEQFF.

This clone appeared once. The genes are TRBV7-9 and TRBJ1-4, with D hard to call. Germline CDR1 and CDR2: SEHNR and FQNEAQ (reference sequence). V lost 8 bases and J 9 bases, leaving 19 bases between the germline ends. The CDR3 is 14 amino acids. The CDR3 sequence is CASGSAAGGKKLFF. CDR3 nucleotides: TGTGCCAGCGGTTCGGCGGCCGGCGGGAAAAAACTGTTTTTT.

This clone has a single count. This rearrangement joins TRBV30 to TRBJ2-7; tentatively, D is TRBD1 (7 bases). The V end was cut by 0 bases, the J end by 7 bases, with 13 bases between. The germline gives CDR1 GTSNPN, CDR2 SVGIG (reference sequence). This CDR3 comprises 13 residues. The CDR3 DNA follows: TGTGCCTGGAGTGTAGCGCCAGGGGGGGAGCAGTACTTC. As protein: CAWSVAPGGEQYF.

The CDR3 is CASSVAEGGITGELFF. For the CDR3, the DNA is TGTGCCAGCAGCGTAGCTGAGGGAGGGATCACCGGGGAGCTGTTTTTT. This chain uses TRBV9 with TRBJ2-2, with 7 bases that match TRBD2. From germline, CDR1 is SGDLS and CDR2 YYNGEE. The CDR3 is 16 amino acids. V dropped 0 bases and J dropped 4; count of bases not matched to a gene: 6.